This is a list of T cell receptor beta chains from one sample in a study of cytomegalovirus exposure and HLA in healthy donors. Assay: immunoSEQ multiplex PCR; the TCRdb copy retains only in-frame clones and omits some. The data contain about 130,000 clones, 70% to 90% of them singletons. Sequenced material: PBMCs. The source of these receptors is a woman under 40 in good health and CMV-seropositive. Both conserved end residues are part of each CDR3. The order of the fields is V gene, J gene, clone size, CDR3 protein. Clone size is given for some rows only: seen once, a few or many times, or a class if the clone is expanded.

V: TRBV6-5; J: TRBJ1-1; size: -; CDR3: CASTIPGVNTEAFF
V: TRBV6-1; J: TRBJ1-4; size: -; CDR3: CASTTQWATNEKLFF
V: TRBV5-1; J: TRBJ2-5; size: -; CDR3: CASSPLPLAATETQYF
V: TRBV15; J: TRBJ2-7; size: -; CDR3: CATSTKGQAPYEQYF
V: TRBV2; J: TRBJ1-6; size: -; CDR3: CASSAPGTGGSPLHF
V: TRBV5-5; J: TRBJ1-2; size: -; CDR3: CASSLGTRGMTFYTF
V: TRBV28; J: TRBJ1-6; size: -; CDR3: CASSFSHRGSYNSPLHF
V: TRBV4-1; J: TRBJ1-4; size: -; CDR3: CASSQDGTGFEKLFF
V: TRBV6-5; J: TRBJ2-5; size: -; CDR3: CASSPDTQETQYF
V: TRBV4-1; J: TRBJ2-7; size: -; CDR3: CASSPGWVSGSSYEQYF
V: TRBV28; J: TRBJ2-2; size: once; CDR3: CASSLLGRRNTGELFF
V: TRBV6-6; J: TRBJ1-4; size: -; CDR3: CASSRGQREKLFF
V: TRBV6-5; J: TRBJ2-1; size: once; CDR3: CASSYSMAPYNEQFF
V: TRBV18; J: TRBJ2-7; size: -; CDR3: CASSPPSLAGPSYEQYF
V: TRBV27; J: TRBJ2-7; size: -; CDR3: CASNSARTSGSYEQYF
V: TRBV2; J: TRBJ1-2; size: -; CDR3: CASARGVGYGYTF
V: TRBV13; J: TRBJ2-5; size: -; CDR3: CASSLLAGGQETQYF
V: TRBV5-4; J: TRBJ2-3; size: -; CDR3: CASSLGSGVDTQYF
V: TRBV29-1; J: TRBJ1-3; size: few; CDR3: CSVETARNTIYF
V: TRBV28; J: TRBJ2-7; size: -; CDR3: CASSLGVTGAYEQYF
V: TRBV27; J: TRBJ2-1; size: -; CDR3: CASSLVAGGYNEQFF
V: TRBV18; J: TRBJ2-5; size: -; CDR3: CASSRRDRAQETQYF
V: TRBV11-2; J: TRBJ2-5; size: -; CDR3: CASSLFQYF
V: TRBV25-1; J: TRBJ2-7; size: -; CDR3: CASSDFLEQYF
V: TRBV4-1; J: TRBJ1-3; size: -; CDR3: CASSQDRGNEPGNTIYF